The source of this T cell receptor (beta chain) is a study of blood T cell repertoires in COVID-19. In the study overall: Acute and convalescent COVID-19 samples came from the United States, Italy and Spain. T cells, B-cell-depleted T cells, or PBMCs supplied cDNA or gDNA.

This CDR3 comprises 14 residues. CDR1 MNHEY and CDR2 SVGEGT come from the germline V gene. Trimming removed 0 bases from V and 8 bases from J, with 13 bases in between. How the authors handled the data: How many nucleated cells were present was estimated from reference gene primer amplification. Produced via immunoSEQ multiplex PCR; TCRdb's table is partial and in-frame only. The DNA gave D and trimming, while V, J and clone size come from that table. The data contain 300,000 or so clones, around four fifths of them singletons. The source of this sequence is a woman between 50 and 59 years old with acute or convalescent COVID-19. J is TRBJ1-2 and V is TRBV6-2 or TRBV6-3, with no clear D. The specimen sequenced was peripheral blood. CDR3 in DNA: TGTGCCAGCAGTTACTCGTTGGCGGCTTTGGGCTACACCTTC. This codes for CASSYSLAALGYTF.